This section outlines one T cell receptor (beta chain) sequence together with its context. The V end was cut by 2 bases, the J end by 5 bases, with 13 bases between. The germline gives CDR1 SGHNT, CDR2 YYREEE (reference sequence). This CDR3 comprises 14 residues. The data were taken from a study of blood T cell repertoires in COVID-19. Using immunoSEQ multiplex PCR, the repertoire was profiled, and TCRdb retains in-frame clones only, with some absent. The sample includes roughly 120,000 clones, approximately 82% seen only once; the top ten take 3.8%. This TCR came from a woman aged 80 or over with acute or convalescent COVID-19. Sequenced material: peripheral blood. V usage is TRBV5-4 and J usage is TRBJ1-1; tentative D call: TRBD1 (5 bases). CDR3 in DNA: TGTGCCAGCAGCTTCGGGGGACTGGGAACTGAAGCTTTCTTT. Translated, it gives CASSFGGLGTEAFF.